Listed here are 2 T cell receptor beta chains from one sample, sequenced in a study of blood T cell repertoires in COVID-19. Assay used: immunoSEQ multiplex PCR; TCRdb lists only in-frame clones, some missing. The sample shows about 73,000 clones, around 79% of them seen only once. Sequences were obtained from peripheral blood. These TCRs come from a man aged 55 to 70 with acute or convalescent COVID-19.

This chain uses TRBV11-3 with TRBJ2-1; D remains ambiguous. Per germline, CDR1 SGHNT and CDR2 YENEEA. Trimming removed 1 base from V and 5 bases from J, with 6 bases in between. This CDR3 is built from 13 residues. The CDR3 DNA sequence: TGTGCCAGCAGCTTAGGCAGTAACAATGAGCAGTTCTTC. This codes for CASSLGSNNEQFF.

The rearrangement joins TRBV7-2 to TRBJ2-7, with 7 bases identical to TRBD1. The trim removed 5 bases at V and 4 bases at J, leaving 14 bases unmatched. Looked up from germline, CDR1 is SGHTA and CDR2 is FQGNSA. This CDR3 comprises 16 residues. CDR3 sequence: CASSLVPGQRFYEQYF. DNA for the CDR3: TGTGCCAGCAGCCTGGTTCCGGGACAGAGATTTTACGAGCAGTACTTC. The full variable domain, rest sourced from reference TRBV7-2 and TRBJ2-7, is GAGVSQSPSNKVTEKGKDVELRCDPISGHTALYWYRQSLGQGLEFLIYFQGNSAPDKSGLPSDRFSAERTGGSVSTLTIQRTQQEDSAVYLCASSLVPGQRFYEQYFGPGTRLTVT.